The TCR beta chain under discussion was sequenced for a study of cytomegalovirus exposure and HLA in healthy donors. Study in general: The approximately 110 validation repertoires and the roughly 670 first-cohort repertoires shared a platform, a later analysis reported. Notes on the study in general: It was found in a later analysis that first-cohort TCR clusters tended to co-occur in the 100 to 150 validation repertoires. CMV antigen specificity of a few CMV-associated chains was confirmed in vitro. Cytomegalovirus association was listed for 150 or so TCR beta chains.

Worth noting for this clone: Its antigen is currently unknown.

Some clones are missing from TCRdb's copy, which holds only in-frame ones; the method was immunoSEQ multiplex PCR. The sample yields over 130,000 clones, approximately 86% seen once. The germline V and J ends were trimmed by 0 bases and 0 bases, with 10 bases remaining between them. The CDR3 is 16 amino acids. The V gene's germline CDR1 is SGDLS and CDR2 YYNGEE. This TCR came from a young man in good health and CMV-seropositive. The rearrangement links TRBV9 to TRBJ1-3; D is possibly TRBD1 (6 bases). Sequencing was done on a sample of PBMCs. The CDR3: CASSVDGRGSGNTIYF. The CDR3 DNA sequence: TGTGCCAGCAGCGTAGACGGCAGGGGCTCTGGAAACACCATATATTTT.